In this sample, the clone carrying this T cell receptor (beta chain) turned up a few times. The antigen remains unidentified. These data are taken from a study of OX40 agonist ivuxolimab in advanced cancers. Looking at the study overall: Three patients got partial responses; one had hepatocellular carcinoma and two had cutaneous melanoma. Whole-study findings and limits: Dosing at 0.1 to 3.0 mg/kg was accompanied by clonal expansion of CD4+ and CD8+ blood T cells by week 6.

The method was immunoSEQ multiplex PCR; TCRdb's version includes in-frame clones alone and lacks a portion of them. Found here are under 40,000 clones, roughly 80% of them singletons; the top ten hold around an eighth. Enrollment shut out patients with autoimmune disease history or systemic immunosuppression. Samples of blood were obtained at baseline, on cycle 4 day 1, and on cycle 7 day 1. Germline V gene lookup returns CDR1 MNHEY and CDR2 SMNVEV (reference sequence). The CDR3 covers 15 residues. Trimming cost V 5 bases and J 5 bases; bases outside gene matches: 11. The sequences come from CD4+ or CD8+ T cells sorted from blood, collected in a trial of the OX40 agonist ivuxolimab. This sequence was found in an adult with an advanced solid tumor such as melanoma, head and neck, liver or kidney cancer. V gene TRBV27 combines with J gene TRBJ2-5; 7 bases are shared with TRBD2. This chain's CDR3 is CASSLISGLRETQYF. DNA of the CDR3: TGTGCCAGCAGTCTTATTAGCGGGCTAAGGGAGACCCAGTACTTC.